This T cell receptor (beta chain) comes out of a study of molecular identifiers for immune sequencing clone quantification. Study background: Replicates partitioned RNA from approximately 20,000 or 98,000 naive CD8 cells into five parts, sequencing four.

As for this clonotype: One junction end disagrees with the germline gene, perhaps due to a read error.

TCRdb reprocessed the PCR reads via MiXCR and lists one record per CDR3 protein. The sample contains around 470,000 distinct CDR3 sequences, roughly 24% of which appear only once. Naive CD8 T cells were sorted, and the gate applied was CD8+CD4-CCR7+CD45RA+. The CDR3 is 13 amino acids. Germline assignment: CDR1 LGHNA and CDR2 YSLEER. The source material was naive CD8+ T cells from blood, with Jurkat cell RNA spiked in. Described subset: FACS-sorted CD8+CD4-CCR7+CD45RA+ naive T cells. The J gene is TRBJ1-1, the V gene TRBV4-3; 7 bases agree with TRBD1. This clonotype was sampled from a human donor in good health. Some libraries in this study had Jurkat cell RNA spiked in. The CDR3 DNA reads TGCACCAGCAGCCTTCACAGGGGCACTGAAGCTTCCTTT. It is translated as CTSSLHRGTEASF.